This T cell receptor (beta chain) derives from a study of identical twins. Whole-study results and caveats: Memory repertoires showed no such pattern, whereas abundant cord blood beta clonotypes carried fewer insertions. Out-of-frame alpha sequences shared between twins exhibited an excess of low generation probability.

This clonotype appeared a few times. Antigen: not known. Via MiXCR, TCRdb re-called the 5' RACE reads, giving one row per CDR3 protein. Of some 460,000 distinct CDR3 sequences in the sample, over 12% were seen once. The CDR3 length is 14 residues. CDR1 and CDR2 from the germline V gene are SQVTM and ANQGSEA. The ends lost 5 bases at V and 4 bases at J; junction bases unmatched: 7. These data were also filed under a second study, of yellow fever vaccine responses in identical twins.

Sample: CD4+ T cells sorted from blood. The chain has TRBV29-1 and TRBJ2-2, with TRBD2 matching over 7 bases. This TCR came from a woman between 18 and 29 years old in good health. For the CDR3, the DNA is TGCAGCGTTAGGGTGGGAGGGTTCACCGGGGAGCTGTTTTTT. Its translation is CSVRVGGFTGELFF.